This is a list of T cell receptor beta chains from one sample in a study of blood T cell repertoires in COVID-19. TCRdb's copy holds only in-frame clones and misses some; the assay was immunoSEQ multiplex PCR. The data hold 150,000 to 250,000 clones, with almost 85% observed a single time. Material for sequencing was peripheral blood. The receptors were gathered from a human donor with acute or convalescent COVID-19. The donor label of this sample is uncertain. The CDR3 runs from the conserved cysteine through the conserved F or W. A D gene is named only where the DNA matches it firmly. Clone size is stated in some rows and not others, as once, few, many or a class when expanded.

v_gene: TRBV2
d_gene: .
abundance: .
j_gene: TRBJ1-1
CDR3nt: TGTGCCAGCAGTGAAAGGGGTGGCACTGAAGCTTTCTTT
CDR3aa: CASSERGGTEAFF

v_gene: TRBV7-9
d_gene: TRBD2
abundance: few
j_gene: TRBJ2-1
CDR3nt: TGTGCCAGCAGCCCCGGGACTAGCGGGACCTGGGGTGAGCAGTTCTTC
CDR3aa: CASSPGTSGTWGEQFF

v_gene: TRBV7-3
d_gene: TRBD2
abundance: .
j_gene: TRBJ2-3
CDR3nt: TGTGCCAGCAGCCGTGGACTAGCGGGAGGGCCGGGCACAGATACGCAGTATTTT
CDR3aa: CASSRGLAGGPGTDTQYF

v_gene: TRBV7-9
d_gene: TRBD2
abundance: once
j_gene: TRBJ2-3
CDR3nt: TGTGCCAGCAGCGCCGGGACTAGCGGACCCACAGATACGCAGTATTTT
CDR3aa: CASSAGTSGPTDTQYF

v_gene: TRBV30
d_gene: .
abundance: .
j_gene: TRBJ1-1
CDR3nt: TGTGCCTGGAGCAAACAGGAGCACACTGAAGCTTTCTTT
CDR3aa: CAWSKQEHTEAFF

v_gene: TRBV5-1
d_gene: TRBD2
abundance: .
j_gene: TRBJ2-1
CDR3nt: TGCGCCAGCAATAGGGAGGGTTCCTACAATGAGCAGTTCTTC
CDR3aa: CASNREGSYNEQFF

v_gene: TRBV6-1
d_gene: .
abundance: .
j_gene: TRBJ2-5
CDR3nt: TGTGCCAGCAGTGAATTTCTGACAGAGCAAGAGACCCAGTACTTC
CDR3aa: CASSEFLTEQETQYF

v_gene: TRBV12-3/TRBV12-4
d_gene: .
abundance: once
j_gene: TRBJ1-2
CDR3nt: TGTGCCAGCAGTTTGTTCGGGGATGGCTACACCTTC
CDR3aa: CASSLFGDGYTF

v_gene: TRBV9
d_gene: .
abundance: .
j_gene: TRBJ2-1
CDR3nt: TGTGCCAGCAGCGTCAGCGGCAATGAGCAGTTCTTC
CDR3aa: CASSVSGNEQFF

v_gene: TRBV7-3
d_gene: .
abundance: .
j_gene: TRBJ2-1
CDR3nt: TGTGCCAGCAGCGCAAGTAACCTAGGTGCTAATGAGCAGTTCTTC
CDR3aa: CASSASNLGANEQFF

v_gene: TRBV19
d_gene: TRBD1
abundance: .
j_gene: TRBJ2-5
CDR3nt: TGTGCCAGTAGTGAGCGGACAGGGGGCGGAGAGACCCAGTACTTC
CDR3aa: CASSERTGGGETQYF

v_gene: TRBV6-2/TRBV6-3
d_gene: TRBD2
abundance: .
j_gene: TRBJ2-7
CDR3nt: TGTGCCACCACCCCGGGGGGGGGCGGGAGGTCCCCCTTAGGTATGAGCGAGCAGTACTTC
CDR3aa: CATTPGGGGRSPLGMSEQYF

v_gene: TRBV3-1/TRBV3-2
d_gene: TRBD1
abundance: .
j_gene: TRBJ1-6
CDR3nt: TGTGCCAGCAGCCAAGGAGGGACAGGAGGTTCACCCCTCCACTTT
CDR3aa: CASSQGGTGGSPLHF

v_gene: TRBV11-1
d_gene: TRBD1
abundance: .
j_gene: TRBJ2-7
CDR3nt: TGTGCCAGCAGCCGGGACAGGGGGTTCTCCTACGAGCAGTACTTC
CDR3aa: CASSRDRGFSYEQYF

v_gene: TRBV7-2
d_gene: .
abundance: .
j_gene: TRBJ2-7
CDR3nt: TGTGCCAGCAGCTTAGTAGGGGGAGCCTCCTACGAGCAGTACTTC
CDR3aa: CASSLVGGASYEQYF

v_gene: TRBV6-2/TRBV6-3
d_gene: TRBD1
abundance: .
j_gene: TRBJ1-1
CDR3nt: TGTGCCAGCAGTTACGACGGACAGGTGAACACTGAAGCTTTCTTT
CDR3aa: CASSYDGQVNTEAFF

v_gene: TRBV7-3
d_gene: TRBD1
abundance: .
j_gene: TRBJ2-7
CDR3nt: TGTGCCAGCAGCTTGACCGGGACAGCAGACGAGCAGTACTTC
CDR3aa: CASSLTGTADEQYF

v_gene: TRBV27
d_gene: .
abundance: .
j_gene: TRBJ2-2
CDR3nt: TGTGCCAGCAGTTACGGTGGACTGACCCCCGGGGAGCTGTTTTTT
CDR3aa: CASSYGGLTPGELFF

v_gene: TRBV7-6
d_gene: .
abundance: few
j_gene: TRBJ2-7
CDR3nt: TGTGCCAGCAGCGCAGTTCGAGGACTGAGATACGAGCAGTACTTC
CDR3aa: CASSAVRGLRYEQYF

v_gene: TRBV7-2
d_gene: TRBD1
abundance: .
j_gene: TRBJ1-4
CDR3nt: TGTGCCAGCAGCCCCCGGGGACAGGGGGAAAAACTGTTTTTT
CDR3aa: CASSPRGQGEKLFF

v_gene: TRBV6-6
d_gene: TRBD1
abundance: few
j_gene: TRBJ1-1
CDR3nt: TGTGCCAGCAGGCCTCCGGGACAGATAGAAGCTTTCTTT
CDR3aa: CASRPPGQIEAFF

v_gene: TRBV7-3
d_gene: .
abundance: few
j_gene: TRBJ1-5
CDR3nt: TGTGCCAGCACCCGGAGGTATCAGCCCCAGCATTTT
CDR3aa: CASTRRYQPQHF

v_gene: TRBV9
d_gene: .
abundance: .
j_gene: TRBJ2-1
CDR3nt: TGTGCCAGCAGCGTAGGGGTGGGCCTCTACAATGAGCAGTTCTTC
CDR3aa: CASSVGVGLYNEQFF

v_gene: TRBV28
d_gene: TRBD1
abundance: .
j_gene: TRBJ2-7
CDR3nt: TGTGCCAGCAGTTTTGGGGACAGGGGGTCCTACGAGCAGTACTTC
CDR3aa: CASSFGDRGSYEQYF

v_gene: TRBV19
d_gene: .
abundance: .
j_gene: TRBJ1-1
CDR3nt: TGTGCCTCCGAGGAGGGGAGGAACACTGAAGCTTTCTTT
CDR3aa: CASEEGRNTEAFF

v_gene: TRBV6-4
d_gene: .
abundance: .
j_gene: TRBJ1-2
CDR3nt: TGTGCCAGCAGTAACACAGGGCTCTATGGCTACACCTTC
CDR3aa: CASSNTGLYGYTF

v_gene: TRBV27
d_gene: TRBD1
abundance: .
j_gene: TRBJ1-6
CDR3nt: TGTGCCAGCAGTTTACGCGGACCGACAGGGGGAGGCTATAATTCACCCCTCCACTTT
CDR3aa: CASSLRGPTGGGYNSPLHF

v_gene: TRBV3-1/TRBV3-2
d_gene: .
abundance: .
j_gene: TRBJ2-5
CDR3nt: TGTGCCAGCAGCCAAGAACCCTCACAGGGAGAGACCCAGTACTTC
CDR3aa: CASSQEPSQGETQYF

v_gene: TRBV6-5
d_gene: .
abundance: .
j_gene: TRBJ1-6
CDR3nt: TGTGCCAGCAGTTACCGGGGTGGGTCACCCCTCCACTTT
CDR3aa: CASSYRGGSPLHF

v_gene: TRBV18
d_gene: TRBD1
abundance: .
j_gene: TRBJ2-7
CDR3nt: TGTGCCAGCTCACCAGCGACAGGGGTCTACGAGCAGTACTTC
CDR3aa: CASSPATGVYEQYF

v_gene: TRBV30
d_gene: TRBD1
abundance: .
j_gene: TRBJ1-1
CDR3nt: TGTGCCTGGAGTAATCCACAGGGGATAGGAACTGAAGCTTTCTTT
CDR3aa: CAWSNPQGIGTEAFF

v_gene: TRBV30
d_gene: TRBD1
abundance: .
j_gene: TRBJ1-6
CDR3nt: TGTGCCTGGAGGACCTACCGGGACAGGAAATCCAATTCACCCCTCCACTTT
CDR3aa: CAWRTYRDRKSNSPLHF

v_gene: TRBV6-2/TRBV6-3
d_gene: .
abundance: .
j_gene: TRBJ1-6
CDR3nt: TGTGCCAGCAGTTACGACGGATCCGGGAATTCACCCCTCCACTTT
CDR3aa: CASSYDGSGNSPLHF

v_gene: TRBV5-1
d_gene: .
abundance: .
j_gene: TRBJ2-1
CDR3nt: TGCGCCAGCAGCTTGGAAACAACGGGAAGTATTAACAATGAGCAGTTCTTC
CDR3aa: CASSLETTGSINNEQFF

v_gene: TRBV7-9
d_gene: .
abundance: .
j_gene: TRBJ1-3
CDR3nt: TGTGCCAGCAGCTTTGAAGCCCGCACCTCTGGAAACACCATATATTTT
CDR3aa: CASSFEARTSGNTIYF

v_gene: TRBV11-3
d_gene: .
abundance: .
j_gene: TRBJ2-3
CDR3nt: TGTGCCAGCAGCACCCGGGACAAGGCGGATACGCAGTATTTT
CDR3aa: CASSTRDKADTQYF

v_gene: TRBV28
d_gene: TRBD2
abundance: .
j_gene: TRBJ2-1
CDR3nt: TGTGCCAGCAGTGGACCGACTAGCGGGAGAAACAATGAGCAGTTCTTC
CDR3aa: CASSGPTSGRNNEQFF

v_gene: TRBV2
d_gene: .
abundance: .
j_gene: TRBJ2-2
CDR3nt: TGTGCTGACAGCAGAGGCCCCGGGGAGCTGTTTTTT
CDR3aa: CADSRGPGELFF

v_gene: TRBV12-3/TRBV12-4
d_gene: TRBD2
abundance: .
j_gene: TRBJ2-7
CDR3nt: TGTGCCAGCAGTTTGTGGGGGGGATACGAGCAGTACTTC
CDR3aa: CASSLWGGYEQYF

v_gene: TRBV3-1/TRBV3-2
d_gene: TRBD1
abundance: few
j_gene: TRBJ2-5
CDR3nt: TGTGCCAGCAGCCCTCGCCCAGGGGGAGAGACCCAGTACTTC
CDR3aa: CASSPRPGGETQYF

v_gene: TRBV29-1
d_gene: .
abundance: .
j_gene: TRBJ1-5
CDR3nt: TGCAGCGTTACCTATGGAGGGTTGGGCAATCAGCCCCAGCATTTT
CDR3aa: CSVTYGGLGNQPQHF

v_gene: TRBV5-1
d_gene: .
abundance: .
j_gene: TRBJ1-4
CDR3nt: TGCGCCAGCAGCTTGGCCATCCTCACCGGGAAACTGTTTTTT
CDR3aa: CASSLAILTGKLFF

v_gene: TRBV4-2
d_gene: TRBD2
abundance: .
j_gene: TRBJ2-3
CDR3nt: TGTGCCAGCAGCCAAGTCGCCATAGCGGGAGGCACAGATACGCAGTATTTT
CDR3aa: CASSQVAIAGGTDTQYF

v_gene: TRBV18
d_gene: .
abundance: .
j_gene: TRBJ1-1
CDR3nt: TGTGCCAGCTCACCATTCACCGGGGACACTGAAGCTTTCTTT
CDR3aa: CASSPFTGDTEAFF

v_gene: TRBV30
d_gene: .
abundance: once
j_gene: TRBJ2-2
CDR3nt: TGTGCCTGGAGTTATCGGGTCACCGGGGAGCTGTTTTTT
CDR3aa: CAWSYRVTGELFF

v_gene: TRBV6-5
d_gene: TRBD1
abundance: .
j_gene: TRBJ2-2
CDR3nt: TGTGCCAGCAGTTACTTCTGGACAGGGTCCACCAGGGAGCTGTTTTTT
CDR3aa: CASSYFWTGSTRELFF

v_gene: TRBV18
d_gene: .
abundance: .
j_gene: TRBJ1-2
CDR3nt: TGTGCCAGCTCACCTAGTACCGGGGGCTATGGCTACACCTTC
CDR3aa: CASSPSTGGYGYTF

v_gene: TRBV10-3
d_gene: TRBD1
abundance: .
j_gene: TRBJ1-2
CDR3nt: TGTGCCATCAGTAATACAGGGGACGGCTACACCTTC
CDR3aa: CAISNTGDGYTF

v_gene: TRBV19
d_gene: .
abundance: .
j_gene: TRBJ1-2
CDR3nt: TGTGCCAGTAGTATGACAGCCTATGGCTACACCTTC
CDR3aa: CASSMTAYGYTF

v_gene: TRBV12-3/TRBV12-4
d_gene: TRBD1
abundance: few
j_gene: TRBJ1-2
CDR3nt: TGTGCCACCTCCGACAGGGGGTTTGTCTACACCTTC
CDR3aa: CATSDRGFVYTF

v_gene: TRBV30
d_gene: TRBD1
abundance: .
j_gene: TRBJ1-2
CDR3nt: TGTGCCTGGGGACAGGGGCTGGGCTACACCTTC
CDR3aa: CAWGQGLGYTF

v_gene: TRBV12-3/TRBV12-4
d_gene: .
abundance: .
j_gene: TRBJ1-2
CDR3nt: TGTGCCAGCAGTTTTCAGGGCATTGGCTACACCTTC
CDR3aa: CASSFQGIGYTF

v_gene: TRBV19
d_gene: TRBD1
abundance: few
j_gene: TRBJ1-5
CDR3nt: TGTGCCAGTACCATAGACGCAGGGGGCACTCAGCCCCAGCATTTT
CDR3aa: CASTIDAGGTQPQHF

v_gene: TRBV6-5
d_gene: .
abundance: once
j_gene: TRBJ2-7
CDR3nt: TGTGCCAGCAGTTACTCGAGAGGGCCCTACGAGCAGTACTTC
CDR3aa: CASSYSRGPYEQYF